This T cell receptor beta chain is drawn from a study of control samples from healthy donors and cancer patients. This CDR3 comprises 14 residues. V lost 2 bases to trimming and J lost 1 base; unmatched junction nucleotides: 3. Germline CDR1 reads SGHKS; CDR2 reads YYEKEE (reference sequence). Libraries were prepared by immunoSEQ multiplex PCR; TCRdb keeps only in-frame clonotypes and omits some of them. The data contain roughly 130,000 clones, 90% to 95% of them singletons. The chain uses TRBV5-5 and TRBJ2-7, with TRBD1 matching 7 bases. The source of this sequence is a man in his forties or fifties with head and neck cancer. Sequenced: PBMCs. DNA for the CDR3: TGTGCCAGCAGCTTCCCGACAGGGTCCTACGAGCAGTACTTC. This encodes CASSFPTGSYEQYF.